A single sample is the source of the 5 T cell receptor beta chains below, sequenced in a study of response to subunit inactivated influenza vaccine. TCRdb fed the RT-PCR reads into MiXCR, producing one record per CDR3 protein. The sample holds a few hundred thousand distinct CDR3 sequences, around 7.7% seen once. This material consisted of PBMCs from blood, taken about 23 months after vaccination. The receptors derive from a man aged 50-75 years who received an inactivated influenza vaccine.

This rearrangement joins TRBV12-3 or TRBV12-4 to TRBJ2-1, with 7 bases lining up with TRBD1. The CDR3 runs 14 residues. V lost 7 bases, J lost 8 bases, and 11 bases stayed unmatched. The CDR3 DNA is TGTGCCAGCATCAAAAGGGCAGGGGGTCATGAGCAGTTCTTC. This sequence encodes CASIKRAGGHEQFF.

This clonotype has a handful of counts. DNA of the CDR3: TGCAGTGCTAGAGGGCAGGGGAAAGAGACCCAGTACTTC. The encoded protein is CSARGQGKETQYF. The rearrangement uses TRBV20-1 and TRBJ2-5, with D possibly matching TRBD1 (6 bases). The length of the CDR3 is 13 residues. The V and J ends lost 1 base and 3 bases respectively, with 9 bases between them. Germline V gives CDR1 DFQATT, CDR2 SNEGSKA (reference sequence).

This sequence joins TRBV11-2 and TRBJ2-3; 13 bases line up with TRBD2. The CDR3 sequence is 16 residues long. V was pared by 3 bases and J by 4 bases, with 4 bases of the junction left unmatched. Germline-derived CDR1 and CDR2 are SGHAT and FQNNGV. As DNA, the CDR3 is TGTGCCAGCAGCTTTACTAGCGGGAGGGCCTCAGATACGCAGTATTTT. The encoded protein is CASSFTSGRASDTQYF.

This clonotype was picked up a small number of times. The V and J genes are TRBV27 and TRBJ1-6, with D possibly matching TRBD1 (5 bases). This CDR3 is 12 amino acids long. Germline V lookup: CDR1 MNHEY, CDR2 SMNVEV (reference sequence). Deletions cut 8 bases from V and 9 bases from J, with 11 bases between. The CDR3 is CASGTGGSPLHF. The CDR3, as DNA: TGTGCCAGCGGAACAGGAGGTTCACCCCTCCACTTT.

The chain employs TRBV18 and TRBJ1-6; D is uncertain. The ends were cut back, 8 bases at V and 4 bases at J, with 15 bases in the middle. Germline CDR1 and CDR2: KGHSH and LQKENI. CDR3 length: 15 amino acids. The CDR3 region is CASRVRTEYNSPLHF. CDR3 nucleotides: TGTGCCAGCCGAGTGAGGACGGAATATAATTCACCCCTCCACTTT. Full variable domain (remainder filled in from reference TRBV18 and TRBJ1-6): NAGVMQNPRHLVRRRGQEARLRCSPMKGHSHVYWYRQLPEEGLKFMVYLQKENIIDESGMPKERFSAEFPKEGPSILRIQQVVRGDSAAYFCASRVRTEYNSPLHFGNGTRLTVT.